This T cell receptor beta chain was obtained from a study of graft-versus-host responses after intestinal transplantation (dated by TCRdb to about 2021). About the study as a whole: The transplants that recipients received were multivisceral, liver-intestinal, or isolated intestinal. Instead of going to the commercial service, samples from a few later patients were sequenced in-house on an Illumina MiSeq and processed with MiXCR. To identify alloreactive clones, pre-transplant mixed lymphocyte reaction products were sequenced and then compared with unstimulated pre-transplant donor and recipient T cells. After intestinal transplantation, graft-versus-host and host-versus-graft alloreactive T cell clones were followed in the graft, circulation and bone marrow using bulk TCR-beta CDR3 sequencing. The cohort enrolled about two dozen intestinal transplant recipients including one retransplant, and a few patients lacking pretransplant specimens were excluded. Anti-thymocyte globulin induction was given to all recipients, followed by maintenance tacrolimus and steroids for about 3 years. A peak of at least 4% donor T cells among recipient peripheral blood mononuclear cells was the definition used for donor T cell macrochimerism.

Beyond this particular receptor, the publication reports: Early after transplant, peak levels of circulating GvH clones were associated with declines in HvG clones. High GvH to HvG T cell clonal ratios were observed in the allografts of patients with donor T cell macrochimerism. GvH clones were detected in recipient bone marrow, and some of these GvH clones were observed earlier in ileal mucosa or blood, consistent with an intestinal mucosal origin. Conclusions were limited by the relatively low number and heterogeneity of intestinal transplant patients.

The library was prepared using the immunoSEQ multiplex PCR assay. For most patients, genomic DNA was isolated using the Qiagen DNeasy Blood and Tissue Kit and was shipped frozen to Adaptive Biotechnologies for TCR sequencing. For most patients, high-throughput TCR-beta CDR3 sequencing of genomic DNA was performed by Adaptive Biotechnologies. Per the source publication's procedure: Adaptive's ImmunoSEQ software was the source of the TCR sequencing data for 15 to 20 patients, while a few other patients were processed with MiXCR and VDJtools. CD4 versus CD8 sorting errors were corrected by removing sequences found in both subsets at a frequency ratio below 5:1. CDR3 nucleotide sequences shared by donor and recipient were removed because the origin of these sequences could not be assigned. To count as alloreactive, a clone needed at least 2-fold expansion over unstimulated cells and a minimum CFSE-low frequency of 0.002% (template counts) or 0.001% (read counts). Mappable clones were those detected in sequenced pre-transplant spleen, lymph node, or MLR CFSE-low populations of the donor or recipient. Cumulative frequency of alloreactive clones was calculated as a percentage of all sequences weighted by copy number. TCRdb retrieved this table from immuneACCESS and kept in-frame rearrangements only. Not all clones are present; in checked studies, unresolved V genes account for under half, and no reason is known for the remainder. The V and J calls and the clone size are those of that table, but D and trimming were determined from the DNA. Present in this sample are fewer than 90,000 clones, approximately 94% of which were seen just once. Of the sample, about 0.2% is held by the ten largest clones.

CDR3 length: 14 amino acids, cysteine to phenylalanine. This entry keeps only the CDR3 DNA: 42 bases, framed from base 1. V loses 6 bases at its end and J loses 6 bases; junction bases beyond the gene matches: 3. The germline V gene gives CDR1 as MDHEN and CDR2 as SYDVKM. Note on this clone: The clone's antigen remains unknown. Base qualities are not provided; no much larger clone lies one nucleotide away.

The time point label, as the study defines it: cells obtained before transplantation from donor or recipient. CD3+CD4+ and CD3+CD8+ populations were FACS-sorted from unstimulated pre-transplant donor and recipient cells taken from spleen or lymph nodes. The TCR was taken from a human donor who was the organ donor for an intestinal transplant. The source material was unstimulated CD4+ T cells sorted from spleen or lymph node cells, sampled before transplant. Here the chain combines TRBV28 and TRBJ1-6; TRBD1 fits 9 bases in the junction. This receptor carries the CDR3 CASRDRGPNSPLHF. At the DNA level, the sequence is TGTGCCAGCAGGGACAGGGGCCCTAATTCACCCCTCCACTTT.